These 28 T cell receptor beta chains came from one sample sequenced in a study of beta chain features in type 1 diabetes. All of the isolated RNA was reverse transcribed, so expressed TCRB transcripts were sequenced. Sequenced by immunoSEQ multiplex PCR; TCRdb stores in-frame clones only, minus some. The sample lists around 320,000 clones, about 15% occurring once. The sequenced material came from central memory CD4+ T cells from blood. All receptors come from a man younger than 45 in good health.

This chain uses TRBV7-2 with TRBJ1-1, with D unresolved. With 5 bases removed from V and 4 bases from J, the gap between germline ends came to 8 bases. CDR3 size: 12 residues. CDR1 is SGHTA and CDR2 is FQGNSA in the germline V gene. CDR3 amino acids: CASSVGATEAFF. In DNA, the CDR3 is TGTGCCAGCAGCGTTGGCGCCACTGAAGCTTTCTTT.

This clone was counted between two and nine times. DNA of the CDR3: TGTGCCAGCAGCCCCCGGCCCATTAGCGGGGGTAACCACGAGCAGTACTTC. This sequence encodes CASSPRPISGGNHEQYF. The chain has TRBV11-2 and TRBJ2-7; 9 bases agree with TRBD2. CDR3 length: 17 amino acids. Germline V lookup: CDR1 SGHAT, CDR2 FQNNGV. V lost 5 bases to trimming and J lost 5 bases; unmatched junction nucleotides: 16.

The V and J genes are TRBV28 and TRBJ1-2; tentatively, D is TRBD1 (5 bases). Deletions cut 9 bases from V and 1 base from J, with 12 bases between. The germline CDR1 and CDR2 sequences are MDHEN and SYDVKM. The CDR3 has 13 amino acids. The CDR3, as DNA: TGTGCCAGTCTAACAGGCCTTAACTATGGCTACACCTTC. Amino acid sequence: CASLTGLNYGYTF.

V usage is TRBV7-2 and J usage is TRBJ2-3, with 15 bases fitting TRBD2. The CDR3 runs to 15 residues. V lost 5 bases to trimming and J lost 6 bases; unmatched junction nucleotides: 3. The germline V gene encodes CDR1 SGHTA and CDR2 FQGNSA. Here the CDR3 DNA reads TGTGCCAGCAGCCGCGGACTAGCGGGAGGGGATACGCAGTATTTT. It yields the protein CASSRGLAGGDTQYF.

V is TRBV27 and J is TRBJ2-6; no clear D gene. V lost 6 bases and J 4 bases, leaving 13 bases between the germline ends. Per the germline V gene, CDR1 is MNHEY and CDR2 is SMNVEV (reference sequence). The CDR3 loop spans 15 amino acids. CDR3 loop: CASSLDGSGANVLTF. The DNA of the CDR3 is TGTGCCAGCAGCCTGGACGGCTCGGGGGCCAACGTCCTGACTTTC.

This clone came up a few times. The CDR3 DNA follows: TGCAGCGTTGAAACAGGGAGTCTATCCTACGAGCAGTACGTC. Translating it yields CSVETGSLSYEQYV. The J gene is TRBJ2-7, the V gene TRBV29-1; tentatively, D is TRBD1 (6 bases). The length of the CDR3 is 14 residues. The V end lost 2 bases, the J end lost 1 base, and 12 bases lay between the germline ends. Germline lookup yields CDR1 SQVTM and CDR2 ANQGSEA.

The chain links TRBV9 to TRBJ1-2, with a possible D match to TRBD1 (6 bases). The V end lost 3 bases, the J end lost 7 bases, and 16 bases lay between the germline ends. This CDR3 comprises 14 residues. Looked up from germline, CDR1 is SGDLS and CDR2 is YYNGEE. CDR3 amino acids: CASSEQGGNSGYTF. CDR3 sequence (DNA): TGTGCCAGCAGCGAACAGGGTGGGAATAGTGGCTACACCTTC.

The chain recombines TRBV5-1 with TRBJ2-5; 9 bases are a match to TRBD1. CDR3 length: 16 residues. Germline V CDR1 and CDR2: SGHRS, YFSETQ. V lost 0 bases and J lost 5; bases outside the gene matches: 8. The CDR3 nucleotides read TGCGCCAGCAGCTTGGATGGGACAGGGAGATTTGAGACCCAGTACTTC. This codes for CASSLDGTGRFETQYF.

The chain employs TRBV30 and TRBJ1-5; the D is unclear. V was cut by 5 bases and J by 5 bases, with 13 bases left in between. Germline V CDR1 and CDR2: GTSNPN, SVGIG (reference sequence). CDR3 length: 13 amino acids. CDR3 in amino acids: CAWAPGRDQPQHF. DNA for the CDR3: TGTGCCTGGGCCCCGGGTCGGGATCAGCCCCAGCATTTT.

The table lists this clone with a few counts. This chain joins TRBV6-1 and TRBJ1-5, with TRBD1 matching over 7 bases. Unmatched junction bases numbered 3, after V lost 5 bases and J lost 5 bases. CDR3 length equals 13 residues. The germline CDR1 and CDR2 sequences are MNHNS and SASEGT. CDR3 in amino acids: CASSWDRDQPQHF. In nucleotides, the CDR3 is TGTGCCAGCAGTTGGGACAGAGATCAGCCCCAGCATTTT.

This clone was picked up many times. The genes are TRBV28 and TRBJ2-2; D unclear. Trimming left V 3 bases short and J 7 bases short, with 12 bases between. Germline V gene sequence: CDR1 MDHEN, CDR2 SYDVKM. This CDR3 is 14 amino acids long. CDR3 nucleotide sequence: TGTGCCAGCAGTTTGAGTCCCACCGGCGGGGAGCTGTTTTTT. Encoded protein: CASSLSPTGGELFF.

This clone was detected a few times. The CDR3 bases are TGTGCCAGCAGCTTACAGGGGAACACCATATATTTT. Translation gives CASSLQGNTIYF. The chain employs TRBV5-6 and TRBJ1-3, with 7 positions matching TRBD1. The V and J ends lost 2 bases and 7 bases, in that order; junction bases with no gene match: 0. CDR3 length: 12 amino acids. Germline lookup yields CDR1 SGHDT and CDR2 YYEEEE.

The CDR3: CSVQRGGNQPQHF. CDR3 DNA: TGCAGCGTTCAAAGGGGTGGCAATCAGCCCCAGCATTTT. The chain joins TRBV29-1 to TRBJ1-5; TRBD1 is a possible D gene (5 bases). The CDR3 contains 13 residues. V shed 5 bases and J shed 2 bases, with 10 bases lying between them. Germline V gives CDR1 SQVTM, CDR2 ANQGSEA.

This clone was counted ten times or more. The rearrangement uses TRBV4-1 and TRBJ1-3, with D unclear. Germline CDR1 reads MGHRA; CDR2 reads YSYEKL. CDR3 size: 16 residues. V dropped 2 bases and J dropped 2 bases, with 13 bases sitting between them. CDR3 sequence: CASSQSTVIAGNTIYF. In DNA form, the CDR3 reads TGCGCCAGCAGCCAATCGACGGTGATCGCTGGAAACACCATATATTTT.

The rearrangement joins TRBV2 to TRBJ2-1, with 8 bases lining up with TRBD1. Germline CDR1 is SNHLY and CDR2 is FYNNEI. V lost 7 bases and J lost 12; bases outside the gene matches: 5. The CDR3 length is 11 residues. CDR3 sequence: CASTYDRGQFF. The CDR3, as DNA: TGTGCCAGCACCTACGACAGGGGGCAGTTCTTC.

The sample holds a few counts of this clone. This chain links TRBV7-7 with TRBJ2-1, with a tentative D call TRBD1 (6 bases). CDR3 length: 13 amino acids. The germline gives CDR1 SSHAT, CDR2 FNYEAQ (reference sequence). V was trimmed by 5 bases and J by 7 bases, leaving 12 bases between them. The CDR3 region is CASSQGQSNEQFF. The CDR3 bases are TGTGCCAGCAGCCAAGGACAGTCTAATGAGCAGTTCTTC.

This clone was recorded a few times. V gene TRBV11-3 combines with J gene TRBJ1-2, with D tentatively TRBD1 (6 bases). Germline loops: CDR1 SGHNT, CDR2 YENEEA. The CDR3 spans 15 residues. V was cut by 5 bases and J by 1 base, with 14 bases left in between. The CDR3 DNA reads as TGTGCCAGCAGCCCAACAGGGACGTTTAACTATGGCTACACCTTC. Translated: CASSPTGTFNYGYTF.

CDR3 protein: CSVDINGKNTEAFF. The DNA of the CDR3 is TGCAGCGTTGATATTAACGGTAAAAACACTGAAGCTTTCTTT. The J gene is TRBJ1-1, the V gene TRBV29-1; no definite D call. The ends were cut back, 3 bases at V and 2 bases at J, with 13 bases in the middle. CDR3 size: 14 residues. Germline-derived CDR1 and CDR2 are SQVTM and ANQGSEA.

This clone was detected only a few times. The genes are TRBV5-8 and TRBJ2-3; 7 nucleotides match TRBD1. The V gene's germline CDR1 is SGHTS and CDR2 YDEGEE. V lost 3 bases to trimming and J lost 6 bases; unmatched junction nucleotides: 10. This CDR3 has 15 residues. DNA for the CDR3: TGTGCCAGCAGCTGGGGGACAGATCAAGGGGATACGCAGTATTTT. Encoded protein: CASSWGTDQGDTQYF.

This clone was seen more than once but under ten times. The chain carries TRBV20-1 and TRBJ1-1; D is uncertain. The CDR3 is 11 residues long. CDR1 DFQATT and CDR2 SNEGSKA come from the germline V gene (reference sequence). V dropped 5 bases and J dropped 6 bases, with 10 bases sitting between them. CDR3 in amino acids: CSASSTPEAFF. The CDR3 DNA sequence: TGCAGTGCTTCTTCAACCCCTGAAGCTTTCTTT.

This clone was seen only a few times. The chain uses TRBV7-6 and TRBJ2-3, with D possibly being TRBD2 (6 bases). This CDR3 has 15 residues. Germline V gives CDR1 SGHVS, CDR2 FNYEAQ. V lost 3 bases, J lost 0 bases, and 10 bases lay in between. The CDR3 is CASSLGGASTDTQYF. CDR3 bases: TGTGCCAGCAGCTTGGGCGGGGCGAGCACAGATACGCAGTATTTT.

This clone was seen a few times. The chain carries TRBV7-2 and TRBJ2-4; D is perhaps TRBD1 or TRBD2 (5 bases each). Germline V gives CDR1 SGHTA, CDR2 FQGNSA. V was trimmed by 1 base and J by 2 bases, leaving 15 bases between them. The CDR3 sequence is 17 residues long. CDR3 sequence: CASSLVTRGSSKNIQYF. CDR3 nucleotide sequence: TGTGCCAGCAGCTTAGTGACCCGGGGCAGCTCCAAAAACATTCAGTACTTC.

This sequence joins TRBV4-2 and TRBJ2-2; D call uncertain. This CDR3 has 15 amino acids. CDR1 is LGHNA and CDR2 is YNFKEQ in the germline V gene. V dropped 4 bases and J dropped 0 bases, with 9 bases sitting between them. CDR3 coding DNA: TGTGCCAGCAGCCCTCGACATACGAACACCGGGGAGCTGTTTTTT. This encodes CASSPRHTNTGELFF.

The chain couples TRBV7-2 to TRBJ2-7; D could derive from TRBD1 or TRBD2 (5 bases each). Trimming removed 5 bases at V and 0 bases at J, with 20 bases between. The CDR3 is 17 amino acids. CDR1 SGHTA and CDR2 FQGNSA come from the germline V gene. CDR3 DNA sequence: TGTGCCAGCAGCGCCAGGCCAGGGACCAAAAGCTCCTACGAGCAGTACTTC. Translated: CASSARPGTKSSYEQYF.

In its sample, this clone was seen many times. The CDR3: CAISAGGAEETQYF. The CDR3, as DNA: TGTGCCATCAGCGCTGGGGGGGCCGAAGAGACCCAGTACTTC. This chain joins TRBV10-3 and TRBJ2-5; a weak D match, TRBD2 (7 bases). Looked up from germline, CDR1 is ENHRY and CDR2 is SYGVKD. Trimming pared 6 bases from V and 3 bases from J, leaving 14 bases between. The CDR3 is made up of 14 amino acids.

This clone was observed a handful of times. The genes are TRBV4-2 and TRBJ2-1; 10 bases agree with TRBD2. CDR3 length: 16 residues. The V and J ends lost 1 base and 8 bases, in that order; junction bases with no gene match: 8. Germline assignment: CDR1 LGHNA and CDR2 YNFKEQ. The CDR3, as DNA: TGTGCCAGCAGCCAAGGCCAAGCGGGAGGGGGGTATGAGCAGTTCTTC. This translates into CASSQGQAGGGYEQFF.

The V call is TRBV10-1, the J call TRBJ2-7; D may match TRBD1 or TRBD2 (6 bases each). Germline CDR1 is WNHNN and CDR2 is SYGVQD (reference sequence). CDR3 length: 15 residues. V was trimmed by 4 bases and J by 3 bases, leaving 16 bases between them. DNA for the CDR3: TGCGCCAGCAGTGCGGGACTGGGGGCCTTCTACGAGCAGTACTTC. Residues: CASSAGLGAFYEQYF.

This clone was recorded a few times. The rearrangement joins TRBV14 to TRBJ1-2; no clear D gene. Trimming removed 2 bases from V and 1 base from J, with 14 bases in between. In germline, CDR1 is SGHDN, CDR2 FVKESK. This CDR3 spans 16 amino acids. The CDR3: CASSQRSMMNNYGYTF. The CDR3 DNA sequence: TGTGCCAGCAGCCAACGGTCTATGATGAATAACTATGGCTACACCTTC.